Listed here are 5 T cell receptor beta chains from one sample, sequenced in a study of T cell repertoires in cytomegalovirus infection. For these TCRs, the target antigens are not known. A single record per CDR3 protein comes from TCRdb applying MiXCR to the reads. Of approximately 600,000 distinct CDR3 sequences in the sample, 40% were seen once. This material consisted of cultured PBMCs, taken from culture after CMV antigen stimulation. The receptors were sampled from a human donor in good health (CMV status not recorded). Some clones in this sample may be carry-over from other donors' samples.

This clonotype was observed a few times. The chain couples TRBV14 to TRBJ2-2, with D uncertain. V lost 4 bases, J lost 4 bases, and 7 bases lay in between. The CDR3 is made up of 13 amino acids. Germline V gives CDR1 SGHDN, CDR2 FVKESK. CDR3 DNA: TGTGCCAGCAGCCCAAGATTCACCGGGGAGCTGTTTTTT. This sequence encodes CASSPRFTGELFF.

The V gene is TRBV14, the J gene TRBJ2-7; 8 bases are shared with TRBD1. J was trimmed by 5 bases and V by 3 bases; bases with no gene match: 6. The CDR3 length is 14 residues. CDR1 is SGHDN, CDR2 FVKESK, per germline. CDR3 sequence reads: CASSQMTGADEQYF. The CDR3 DNA is TGTGCCAGCAGCCAGATGACAGGGGCGGACGAGCAGTACTTC.

V is TRBV4-1 and J is TRBJ1-3, with unresolved D. Germline loops: CDR1 MGHRA, CDR2 YSYEKL. This CDR3 region has 13 residues. V lost 1 base and J 5 bases, leaving 6 bases between the germline ends. The CDR3 DNA sequence: TGCGCCAGCAGCCAAGTAGACCGAAACACCATATATTTT. The encoded protein is CASSQVDRNTIYF.

The chain couples TRBV19 to TRBJ1-6; D is unresolved. V shed 3 bases and J shed 3 bases, with 9 bases lying between them. This CDR3 contains 15 residues. In germline, CDR1 is LNHDA, CDR2 SQIVND (reference sequence). The CDR3 region is CASSIGYGYNSPLHF. The CDR3 DNA follows: TGTGCCAGTAGTATCGGGTACGGCTATAATTCACCCCTCCACTTT.

As for this clonotype: Germline is not matched at one junction end, which may reflect a read error. The V and J genes are TRBV7-2 and TRBJ1-1; no definite D call. CDR1 SGHTA and CDR2 FQGNSA come from the germline V gene. The CDR3 length is 12 residues. The CDR3 DNA reads TGTGCCAGCAGCCCCGAAAACACTGAAGCTTTATTT. It encodes CASSPENTEALF.